A selection of T cell receptor beta chains follows, all from one sample in a study of shared clonotypes between healthy human individuals. TCRdb's table, derived via immunoSEQ multiplex PCR, lists solely in-frame clones and lacks some. The sample consists of 2 million to 2.5 million clones, roughly 95% of them appearing once. Input material: naive CD4+ T cells sorted from blood. The receptors were sampled from a man aged 18 to 35 in good health. The CDR3 runs from the conserved cysteine through the conserved F or W. Each record gives: J gene, V gene, clone size, D gene, CDR3 protein, CDR3 DNA. D genes are given only for firm matches. The size entry is marked missing in some rows and otherwise reads once, few, many or a size class.

>TRBJ1-1|TRBV30|-|-
CAWSVLVAGGNTEAFF
TGTGCCTGGAGTGTACTGGTTGCGGGGGGGAACACTGAAGCTTTCTTT
>TRBJ1-2|TRBV5-1|-|-
CASSSASGPLGGYTF
TGCGCCAGCAGCTCCGCGTCGGGGCCCCTCGGGGGCTACACCTTC
>TRBJ1-1|TRBV7-2|-|-
CASSLEDRGQAFF
TGTGCCAGCAGCTTAGAAGACAGAGGTCAGGCTTTCTTT
>TRBJ1-4|TRBV30|once|-
CAWSLGGTNEKLFF
TGTGCCTGGTCCCTCGGGGGAACTAATGAAAAACTGTTTTTT
>TRBJ2-1|TRBV6-6|-|-
CASSRQATEQFF
TGTGCCAGCAGTAGGCAGGCTACTGAGCAGTTCTTC
>TRBJ1-5|TRBV2|-|-
CASSPLRSGGNQPQHF
TGTGCCAGCAGCCCCCTTCGCTCTGGGGGCAATCAGCCCCAGCATTTT
>TRBJ2-5|TRBV9|-|TRBD2
CASSASWSSGSETQYF
TGTGCCAGCAGCGCTAGCTGGTCTAGCGGATCAGAGACCCAGTACTTC
>TRBJ2-7|TRBV7-9|-|-
CASSSSTALYEQYF
TGTGCCAGCAGCTCCTCAACAGCGTTATACGAGCAGTACTTC
>TRBJ1-2|TRBV5-1|-|TRBD1
CASSLPDRDSYGYTF
TGCGCCAGCAGCCTTCCGGACAGGGATAGCTATGGCTACACCTTC
>TRBJ2-1|TRBV30|once|TRBD2
CAWSSGRAQDEQFF
TGTGCCTGGAGCAGCGGGAGGGCCCAGGATGAGCAGTTCTTC
>TRBJ1-1|TRBV6-6|-|-
CASSYGGGPDTEAFF
TGTGCCAGCAGTTACGGAGGGGGGCCGGACACTGAAGCTTTCTTT
>TRBJ2-1|TRBV5-1|-|-
CASSLGDRGWDEQFF
TGCGCCAGCAGCTTGGGTGACCGGGGATGGGATGAGCAGTTCTTC
>TRBJ2-7|TRBV21-1|-|-
CASSPLGERAYEQYF
TGTGCCAGCAGCCCCCTAGGCGAGAGGGCCTACGAGCAGTACTTC
>TRBJ2-7|TRBV18|-|TRBD1
CASSPSQGALSYEQYF
TGTGCCAGCTCACCGTCACAGGGGGCTCTCTCCTACGAGCAGTACTTC
>TRBJ1-2|TRBV18|-|TRBD1
CASSPTTGELYGYTF
TGTGCCAGCTCACCAACGACAGGGGAGCTTTATGGCTACACCTTC
>TRBJ2-2|TRBV6-4|-|TRBD1
CASSARTGVNTGELFF
TGTGCCAGCAGTGCAAGGACAGGGGTTAACACCGGGGAGCTGTTTTTT
>TRBJ2-3|TRBV4-3|-|TRBD2
CASSQDLAGAGADTQYF
TGCGCCAGCAGCCAAGATCTGGCGGGAGCGGGGGCAGATACGCAGTATTTT
>TRBJ1-6|TRBV27|-|-
CASSPIGVFYNSPLHF
TGTGCCAGCAGTCCAATAGGGGTTTTCTATAATTCACCCCTCCACTTT
>TRBJ2-2|TRBV11-2|once|-
CASSRTGTNTGELFF
TGTGCCAGCAGCCGCACAGGAACTAACACCGGGGAGCTGTTTTTT
>TRBJ1-2|TRBV27|-|-
CASSFRGGYGYTF
TGTGCCAGCAGCTTCAGGGGTGGCTATGGCTACACCTTC
>TRBJ2-7|TRBV6-1|-|TRBD2
CASSSGGASTHEQYF
TGTGCCAGCTCCTCGGGAGGGGCTTCCACCCACGAGCAGTACTTC
>TRBJ1-2|TRBV9|-|-
CASSVAGGATSHGYTF
TGTGCCAGCAGCGTAGCTGGGGGGGCTACGTCCCATGGCTACACCTTC
>TRBJ1-2|TRBV5-4|-|-
CASSPQGFDKSGYTF
TGTGCCAGCAGCCCCCAAGGCTTTGACAAGTCTGGCTACACCTTC
>TRBJ2-5|TRBV9|once|TRBD2
CASTSSGGHQETQYF
TGTGCCAGCACTTCTAGCGGGGGGCACCAAGAGACCCAGTACTTC
>TRBJ1-4|TRBV5-1|-|-
CASSLASPNEKLFF
TGCGCCAGCAGCTTGGCGTCACCGAATGAAAAACTGTTTTTT
>TRBJ1-5|TRBV6-5|-|-
CASKPWGNQPQHF
TGTGCCAGCAAGCCCTGGGGGAATCAGCCCCAGCATTTT
>TRBJ2-7|TRBV2|-|TRBD2
CASSRGGNTFYEQYF
TGTGCCAGCAGCCGGGGAGGGAATACATTCTACGAGCAGTACTTC
>TRBJ1-5|TRBV28|-|-
CASLHPGTLNQPQHF
TGTGCCAGCTTACATCCCGGGACTCTCAATCAGCCCCAGCATTTT
>TRBJ2-7|TRBV2|-|-
CASSEGVPSSYEQYF
TGTGCCAGCAGTGAAGGGGTCCCCAGCTCCTACGAGCAGTACTTC
>TRBJ1-1|TRBV27|-|-
CASSRTGPHTEAFF
TGTGCCAGCTCGCGAACAGGTCCCCACACTGAAGCTTTCTTT
>TRBJ1-3|TRBV7-9|-|TRBD1
CASSPGGTGQEIGNTIYF
TGTGCCAGCAGCCCCGGGGGGACGGGACAGGAAATTGGAAACACCATATATTTT
>TRBJ2-7|TRBV5-1|-|TRBD2
CASSLAASGSYEQYF
TGCGCCAGCAGCTTGGCCGCTAGCGGGAGCTACGAGCAGTACTTC
>TRBJ2-2|TRBV10-1|-|-
CASSESNGELFF
TGCGCCAGCAGTGAGTCGAACGGGGAGCTGTTTTTT
>TRBJ1-1|TRBV10-3|-|-
CAITDRMNTEAFF
TGTGCCATCACAGACAGGATGAACACTGAAGCTTTCTTT
>TRBJ1-2|TRBV5-1|-|TRBD1
CASSTGQGTSYGYTF
TGCGCCAGCAGCACCGGACAGGGCACATCTTATGGCTACACCTTC
>TRBJ2-3|TRBV10-3|-|TRBD1
CAISESTGGTDTQYF
TGTGCCATCAGTGAGTCGACAGGGGGCACAGATACGCAGTATTTT
>TRBJ1-5|TRBV2|-|-
CASSAVYNQPQHF
TGTGCCAGCAGCGCGGTGTACAATCAGCCCCAGCATTTT
>TRBJ1-5|TRBV19|-|-
CAPLGGHRMISNQPQHF
TGTGCCCCTCTCGGGGGACACAGGATGATTAGCAATCAGCCCCAGCATTTT
>TRBJ2-7|TRBV5-1|-|-
CASSLEGSSYEQYF
TGCGCCAGCAGCTTGGAGGGGTCCAGCTACGAGCAGTACTTC
>TRBJ1-1|TRBV19|-|-
CASSSGQANTEAFF
TGTGCCAGTAGTTCAGGACAAGCGAACACTGAAGCTTTCTTT
>TRBJ1-5|TRBV6-1|-|-
CASSEATARQPQHF
TGTGCCAGCAGTGAAGCAACAGCCAGGCAGCCCCAGCATTTT
>TRBJ1-1|TRBV7-2|-|-
CASNPYVGGDTEAFF
TGTGCCAGCAACCCTTATGTTGGGGGCGACACTGAAGCTTTCTTT
>TRBJ1-4|TRBV20-1|-|-
CSARDPARLFF
TGCAGTGCTAGGGACCCAGCGCGACTGTTTTTT
>TRBJ1-2|TRBV28|-|-
CASSPPTGTGYTF
TGTGCCAGCAGTCCCCCCACAGGAACTGGCTACACCTTC
>TRBJ1-1|TRBV2|-|TRBD1
CASSGGQGAKRTEAFF
TGTGCCAGCAGTGGGGGACAGGGGGCGAAGAGGACTGAAGCTTTCTTT
>TRBJ1-1|TRBV7-6|-|TRBD1
CASRPSSGGNTEAFF
TGTGCCAGCAGGCCCTCTTCAGGGGGGAACACTGAAGCTTTCTTT
>TRBJ2-1|TRBV20-1|-|-
CSAMDNNEQFF
TGCAGTGCAATGGACAACAATGAGCAGTTCTTC
>TRBJ2-1|TRBV4-1|-|TRBD1
CASSQDPGQHYNEQFF
TGCGCCAGCAGCCAAGATCCGGGACAGCACTACAATGAGCAGTTCTTC
>TRBJ1-4|TRBV5-8|-|TRBD1
CASSSGQGPSIEKLFF
TGTGCCAGCAGCTCTGGACAGGGCCCTTCTATTGAAAAACTGTTTTTT
>TRBJ2-7|TRBV14|-|TRBD2
CASSQDMHWGYAGGPEQYF
TGTGCCAGCAGCCAAGATATGCATTGGGGCTACGCGGGAGGTCCCGAGCAGTACTTC
>TRBJ2-1|TRBV25-1|-|-
CASSEYARVGNNEQFF
TGTGCCAGCAGTGAATATGCCAGGGTGGGCAACAATGAGCAGTTCTTC
>TRBJ2-5|TRBV4-2|-|-
CASSQDLSTVETQYF
TGTGCCAGCAGCCAAGATTTAAGTACCGTAGAGACCCAGTACTTC
>TRBJ1-2|TRBV28|-|TRBD1
CASRPNPVQGALGYTF
TGTGCCAGCAGACCCAACCCGGTACAGGGGGCGTTAGGCTACACCTTC
>TRBJ1-5|TRBV14|-|-
CASSPGGNQPQHF
TGTGCCAGCAGCCCTGGTGGCAATCAGCCCCAGCATTTT
>TRBJ2-5|TRBV7-2|-|-
CASSRGGFQETQYF
TGTGCCAGCAGCCGAGGGGGATTTCAAGAGACCCAGTACTTC
>TRBJ2-7|TRBV7-9|-|-
CASSFSTARNEQYF
TGTGCCAGCAGCTTTTCGACCGCCCGGAACGAGCAGTACTTC
>TRBJ1-3|TRBV5-6|-|-
CASSEEGYGKGTGNTIYF
TGTGCCAGCAGCGAGGAAGGGTATGGGAAGGGCACTGGAAACACCATATATTTT